The rows below give T cell receptor beta chains drawn from one sample of a study of blood T cell repertoires in COVID-19. TCRdb's table, derived via immunoSEQ multiplex PCR, lists solely in-frame clones and lacks some. The sample holds roughly 200,000 clones, 87% seen once. The sample was peripheral blood. The receptors shown here come from a man in his sixties with active or convalescent COVID-19. CDR3s include the opening cysteine and the closing phenylalanine or tryptophan. The D gene is left open where the match is weak. Rows may omit the clone size; those that give it use once, few, many or a size class.

TRBD2	TRBV5-1	.	TRBJ2-1	CASSQTSANNEQFF	TGCGCCAGCAGCCAGACTAGCGCAAACAATGAGCAGTTCTTC
TRBD1	TRBV5-5	.	TRBJ1-4	CASSLRWTGTNEKLFF	TGTGCCAGCAGCTTGCGCTGGACAGGGACTAATGAAAAACTGTTTTTT
TRBD1	TRBV14	.	TRBJ2-7	CASSDTGGYEQYF	TGTGCCAGCAGCGACACAGGGGGCTACGAGCAGTACTTC
TRBD1	TRBV24-1	.	TRBJ2-1	CATSGQGPRYNEQFF	TGTGCCACCAGTGGACAGGGGCCTAGATACAATGAGCAGTTCTTC
.	TRBV5-1	.	TRBJ1-5	CASSLGVGLGQPQHF	TGCGCCAGCAGCTTGGGTGTGGGGCTTGGTCAGCCCCAGCATTTT
.	TRBV11-2	.	TRBJ2-5	CASSLGTGRGETQYF	TGTGCCAGCAGCTTAGGGACAGGGAGGGGAGAGACCCAGTACTTC
TRBD2	TRBV5-1	.	TRBJ2-2	CASSLSRSSGTGELFF	TGCGCCAGCAGCTTGAGTAGGTCTAGCGGCACCGGGGAGCTGTTTTTT
TRBD2	TRBV29-1	.	TRBJ2-1	CSVDPKSGISSYNEQFF	TGCAGCGTTGACCCGAAAAGCGGGATTAGCTCCTACAATGAGCAGTTCTTC
.	TRBV24-1	.	TRBJ1-5	CATSDLTDSQGEYINQPQHF	TGTGCCACCAGTGACCTTACGGACAGTCAGGGAGAATATATCAATCAGCCCCAGCATTTT
.	TRBV9	.	TRBJ1-1	CASSVSSNTEAFF	TGTGCCAGCAGCGTATCGTCGAACACTGAAGCTTTCTTT
.	TRBV6-6	.	TRBJ2-3	CASSYSPTDNTQYF	TGTGCCAGCAGTTACTCACCCACTGACAATACGCAGTATTTT
.	TRBV12-3/TRBV12-4	.	TRBJ2-3	CASSFKDTQYF	TGTGCCAGCAGTTTTAAAGATACGCAGTATTTT
TRBD2	TRBV5-4	.	TRBJ2-3	CASSLAPSGGDTQYF	TGTGCCAGCAGCTTGGCCCCTAGCGGGGGAGATACGCAGTATTTT
.	TRBV27	.	TRBJ2-1	CASRQVMGNEQFF	TGTGCCAGCAGGCAGGTGATGGGCAATGAGCAGTTCTTC
.	TRBV3-1/TRBV3-2	few	TRBJ1-4	CASSQRGNEKLFF	TGTGCCAGCAGCCAAAGAGGGAATGAAAAACTGTTTTTT
TRBD1	TRBV5-1	.	TRBJ2-5	CASSPGTGRQETQYF	TGCGCCAGCAGCCCCGGGACAGGGAGGCAAGAGACCCAGTACTTC
TRBD1	TRBV7-2	.	TRBJ2-4	CASTGQVKNIQYF	TGTGCCAGCACTGGACAGGTGAAAAACATTCAGTACTTC
.	TRBV5-1	.	TRBJ2-3	CASSLEGLGTDTQYF	TGCGCCAGCAGCTTAGAGGGACTTGGCACAGATACGCAGTATTTT
.	TRBV11-2	.	TRBJ1-6	CASSLGRQRNSPLHF	TGTGCCAGCAGCTTAGGGAGGCAGAGGAATTCACCCCTCCACTTT
.	TRBV7-8	.	TRBJ1-5	CASNPGLNQPQHF	TGTGCCAGCAACCCAGGGCTTAATCAGCCCCAGCATTTT
.	TRBV2	.	TRBJ1-5	CASSTGYSNQPQHF	TGTGCCAGCAGTACAGGTTATAGCAATCAGCCCCAGCATTTT
.	TRBV2	.	TRBJ1-5	CASTWGVNQPQHF	TGTGCCAGCACATGGGGCGTCAATCAGCCCCAGCATTTT
.	TRBV6-5	.	TRBJ1-5	CASRTQGRGNQPQHF	TGTGCCAGCAGGACCCAGGGAAGGGGCAATCAGCCCCAGCATTTT
TRBD2	TRBV10-3	once	TRBJ2-7	CAISLGLAGGDEQYF	TGTGCCATCAGCCTCGGACTAGCGGGGGGCGACGAGCAGTACTTC
.	TRBV7-3	.	TRBJ1-1	CASSQGRNTEAFF	TGTGCCAGCAGCCAAGGGAGGAACACTGAAGCTTTCTTT
TRBD2	TRBV19	.	TRBJ2-2	CASSLEASGGAGELFF	TGTGCCAGTAGCCTCGAAGCTAGCGGGGGAGCCGGGGAGCTGTTTTTT
TRBD1	TRBV6-5	few	TRBJ1-2	CASSSPGDRGDYGYTF	TGTGCCAGCAGTTCCCCCGGGGACAGGGGGGACTATGGCTACACCTTC
TRBD1	TRBV27	.	TRBJ1-2	CASSFRDRGRVYGYTF	TGTGCCAGCAGTTTCCGGGACAGGGGGCGCGTCTATGGCTACACCTTC
TRBD1	TRBV6-1	.	TRBJ2-5	CASSATGTVERGQETQYF	TGTGCCAGCAGTGCGACCGGGACAGTGGAACGGGGCCAAGAGACCCAGTACTTC
TRBD1	TRBV3-1/TRBV3-2	.	TRBJ2-3	CASTFGQGAATQYF	TGTGCCAGCACCTTTGGACAGGGGGCTGCAACGCAGTATTTT